This T cell receptor (beta chain) was retrieved from a study of shared clonotypes between healthy human individuals. Findings and limits, study-wide: Sorted-subset sequencing, rarefaction showed, was incomplete despite large depth.

Assay execution proceeded at the deep level. Some clones are missing from TCRdb's copy, which holds only in-frame ones; the method was immunoSEQ multiplex PCR. The sample shows some 630,000 clones, 72% of them seen only once. Comments on this clone: Antigen specificity is unknown.

Trimming shortened V by 5 bases and J by 7 bases, and 15 bases separated the two germline ends. Germline CDR1 and CDR2: SGHAT and FQNNGV. The CDR3 loop spans 14 amino acids. Sequencing was done on a sample of memory CD4+ T cells sorted from blood. This sample's subset: CD45RA-negative fraction. The rearrangement links TRBV11-2 to TRBJ1-5; a possible D gene is TRBD1 (6 bases). This TCR derives from a woman aged 25-40 years in good health. DNA for the CDR3: TGTGCCAGCAGCGAACAGGGTTCGAGGCAGCCCCAGCATTTT. Its protein is CASSEQGSRQPQHF.